This TCR beta chain was sequenced in a study of cytomegalovirus exposure and HLA in healthy donors. As for the study in general: HLA-typed donors contributed 80 million to 85 million unique TCRs, which were held in an early data release. Findings and limits, study-wide: The study reported that TCR beta sequences accurately predicted HLA-A and HLA-B alleles in most subjects. Later, an analysis found that common viral pathogens appeared to be linked with several of the most significant clusters.

Germline V gene data show CDR1 as MNHEY and CDR2 as SMNVEV (reference sequence). V lost 3 bases and J lost 9; bases outside the gene matches: 6. The CDR3 covers 13 residues. Primers: 60 Vbeta forward and 13 Jbeta reverse. The method was immunoSEQ multiplex PCR; TCRdb's version includes in-frame clones alone and lacks a portion of them. The table shows 200,000 to 250,000 clones, with approximately 80% occurring only once. In the case of this clone: Antigen: not known.

This TCR derives from a man in his forties or fifties in good health and CMV-seronegative. The chain has TRBV27 and TRBJ2-3; the match to TRBD1 covers 7 bases. The sequenced sample consisted of PBMCs. CDR3 sequence (DNA): TGTGCCAGCAGTTTGAGACAGGGTGACACGCAGTATTTT. This gives the protein CASSLRQGDTQYF.